These 17 T cell receptor beta chains share one sample of origin, sequenced in a study of beta chain features in type 1 diabetes. Expressed TCRB transcripts were sequenced because the entire RNA isolate underwent reverse transcription. Libraries were prepared by immunoSEQ multiplex PCR; TCRdb keeps only in-frame clonotypes and omits some of them. The table lists 300,000 to 350,000 clones, approximately 9.9% of them singletons. General study results and limits: Moderate but significant shortening of TCRB CDR3s was recorded in all four CD4+ subsets from Type 1 diabetes patients.

The antigens for these receptors are not known. Sequencing was performed on central memory CD4+ T cells from blood. Source of these receptors: a man in his thirties or forties with type 1 diabetes.

This chain uses TRBV10-3 with TRBJ2-3; 8 nucleotides line up with TRBD1. In germline, CDR1 is ENHRY, CDR2 SYGVKD. There are 16 residues in the CDR3. The ends lost 6 bases at V and 0 bases at J; junction bases unmatched: 8. The CDR3 nucleotides read TGTGCCATCAGAACTGGACAGGGACCTAGCACAGATACGCAGTATTTT. It is translated as CAIRTGQGPSTDTQYF.

J is TRBJ2-2 and V is TRBV30; TRBD1 aligns across 8 bases. From germline, CDR1 is GTSNPN and CDR2 SVGIG (reference sequence). CDR3 length: 14 amino acids. The J segment lost 7 bases and the V segment lost 0 bases, leaving 4 bases of the junction unmatched. The CDR3 loop reads CAWSVPGGSGELFF. In DNA, the CDR3 is TGTGCCTGGAGTGTACCAGGGGGCAGCGGGGAGCTGTTTTTT.

In this sample, this clone turned up many times. The chain couples TRBV28 to TRBJ2-7; D is perhaps TRBD1 (6 bases). Between the trimmed V and J ends, which lost 5 bases and 2 bases, there was a span of 19 bases. CDR1 and CDR2 from the germline V gene are MDHEN and SYDVKM. This CDR3 contains 16 residues. The CDR3 protein is CASSPQVQGVTYEQYF. CDR3 in DNA: TGTGCCAGCAGTCCCCAAGTACAGGGTGTAACCTACGAGCAGTACTTC.

This clone was seen a handful of times. The chain links TRBV7-2 to TRBJ2-1; 8 bases fit TRBD1. The CDR3 sequence is 18 residues long. Germline loops: CDR1 SGHTA, CDR2 FQGNSA. V trimming: 4 bases; J trimming: 0 bases; junction bases outside the gene matches: 11. CDR3 sequence (DNA): TGTGCCAGCAGCTCCGGGACAGGAACTAAGAGCTCCTACAATGAGCAGTTCTTC. This sequence encodes CASSSGTGTKSSYNEQFF.

The table lists this clone with a few counts. Other DNA sequences in this specimen translate into the identical CDR3. V and J are TRBV6-5 and TRBJ1-2; TRBD1 aligns across 9 bases. The CDR3 length is 13 residues. The germline gives CDR1 MNHEY, CDR2 SVGAGI. Trimming cost V 6 bases and J 7 bases; bases outside gene matches: 6. The CDR3 DNA reads as TGTGCCAGCAGGTTACAGGGGGCCGGTGGCTACACCTTC. This codes for CASRLQGAGGYTF.

This clone was found a few times. This rearrangement joins TRBV7-9 to TRBJ1-3; D uncertain. V was shortened by 6 bases and J by 1 base, with 19 bases between the two germline ends. CDR1 is SEHNR, CDR2 FQNEAQ, per germline (reference sequence). CDR3 length: 17 amino acids. The CDR3 DNA reads TGTGCCAGCAGAGGAGACCGGACGAGAGATTCTGGAAACACCATATATTTT. Protein sequence: CASRGDRTRDSGNTIYF.

The rearrangement joins TRBV6-6 to TRBJ2-5; TRBD2 matches at 9 bases. After removal of 6 bases from V and 3 bases from J, the junction contained 8 bases not matched to a gene. Looked up from germline, CDR1 is MNHNY and CDR2 is SVGAGI (reference sequence). The CDR3 sequence is 15 residues long. CDR3 in amino acids: CASRRDGGGEETQYF. The CDR3 nucleotides are TGTGCCAGCAGAAGGGATGGCGGGGGGGAAGAGACCCAGTACTTC.

The chain recombines TRBV11-2 with TRBJ1-1; D unclear. Trimming stripped 5 bases from V and 1 base from J, with 2 bases between. Germline assignment: CDR1 SGHAT and CDR2 FQNNGV. The CDR3 is 11 residues long. The CDR3 bases are TGTGCCAGCAGCCAGAACACTGAAGCTTTCTTT. This gives the protein CASSQNTEAFF.

This clone was observed a handful of times. CDR3 loop: CASSRTGGVYGYTF. In DNA, the CDR3 is TGTGCCAGCAGCCGAACGGGAGGGGTTTATGGCTACACCTTC. The V call is TRBV5-5, the J call TRBJ1-2; possibly TRBD1 for D (5 bases). V lost 4 bases, J lost 5 bases, and 15 bases lay in between. Germline assignment: CDR1 SGHKS and CDR2 YYEKEE (reference sequence). This CDR3 is 14 amino acids long.

V is TRBV9 and J is TRBJ2-1, with D perhaps matching TRBD2 (5 bases). Germline lookup yields CDR1 SGDLS and CDR2 YYNGEE. This CDR3 region has 12 residues. Trimming stripped 6 bases from V and 6 bases from J, with 10 bases between. The CDR3 nucleotides read TGTGCCAGCACGGGGATCGGCAATGAGCAGTTCTTC. Its translation is CASTGIGNEQFF. The full variable domain, completed using reference TRBV9 and TRBJ2-1, is DSGVTQTPKHLITATGQRVTLRCSPRSGDLSVYWYQQSLDQGLQFLIQYYNGEERAKGNILERFSAQQFPDLHSELNLSSLELGDSALYFCASTGIGNEQFFGPGTRLTVL.

The V and J genes are TRBV10-3 and TRBJ1-2; D remains ambiguous. V shed 10 bases and J shed 1 base, with 4 bases lying between them. The V gene's germline CDR1 is ENHRY and CDR2 SYGVKD. The CDR3 totals 10 residues. CDR3 amino acids: CATYNYGYTF. The DNA of the CDR3 is TGTGCCACCTATAACTATGGCTACACCTTC.

The J gene is TRBJ2-2, the V gene TRBV30; TRBD1 aligns across 7 bases. V shed 6 bases, J shed 1 base, and the junction held 8 bases outside the gene matches. CDR3 length: 15 residues. Germline V gene data show CDR1 as GTSNPN and CDR2 as SVGIG (reference sequence). As DNA, the CDR3 is TGTGCCTGTCCAAACAGGGGATTGAACACCGGGGAGCTGTTTTTT. Its translation: CACPNRGLNTGELFF. Full variable domain (rest looked up from reference TRBV30 and TRBJ2-2): SQTIHQWPATLVQPVGSPLSLECTVEGTSNPNLYWYRQAAGRGLQLLFYSVGIGQISSEVPQNLSASRPQDRQFILSSKKLLLSDSGFYLCACPNRGLNTGELFFGEGSRLTVL.

This chain connects TRBV19 to TRBJ2-7; the D gene is possibly TRBD1 (5 bases). The germline V gene has CDR1 LNHDA and CDR2 SQIVND (reference sequence). The germline V and J ends were trimmed by 9 bases and 3 bases, with 18 bases remaining between them. The CDR3 loop spans 14 amino acids. The DNA for the CDR3 is TGTGCCAGCCGACGGACACCCACCAACTACGAGCAGTACTTC. Protein: CASRRTPTNYEQYF.

A few counts support this clone. The CDR3 reads CASSSTLAGSRYF. Here the CDR3 DNA reads TGCGCCAGCTCTTCAACTTTAGCGGGGTCTCGGTATTTT. The genes are TRBV10-1 and TRBJ2-3; 8 positions agree with TRBD2. V gave up 8 bases and J gave up 14 bases; unmatched junction bases: 15. CDR1 and CDR2 (germline): WNHNN, SYGVQD (reference sequence). The CDR3 runs to 13 residues.

This clone was recorded a few times. The rearrangement joins TRBV10-3 to TRBJ2-7, with 8 bases fitting TRBD2. Germline V lookup: CDR1 ENHRY, CDR2 SYGVKD. Trimming at V came to 4 bases and at J to 7 bases, leaving 3 bases not matched to a gene. The CDR3 runs 12 residues. The CDR3 bases are TGTGCCATCAGTGGGGGCGGGAGGGAGCAGTACTTC. Its translation: CAISGGGREQYF.

This clone was seen only a few times. CDR3 DNA sequence: TGTGCCAGCAGTCCCCTGGGGCACCGCTCCTACAATGAGCAGTTCTTC. Translated, it gives CASSPLGHRSYNEQFF. V gene TRBV5-6 combines with J gene TRBJ2-1; a weak D match, TRBD1 (5 bases). The CDR3 is 16 amino acids. Germline V lookup: CDR1 SGHDT, CDR2 YYEEEE. V was pared by 5 bases and J by 0 bases, with 15 bases between. Using reference TRBV5-6 and TRBJ2-1 for the parts outside the CDR3, the full variable domain is DAGVTQSPTHLIKTRGQQVTLRCSPKSGHDTVSWYQQALGQGPQFIFQYYEEEERQRGNFPDRFSGHQFPNYSSELNVNALLLGDSALYLCASSPLGHRSYNEQFFGPGTRLTVL.

The chain carries TRBV7-2 and TRBJ1-2; D is ambiguous. The CDR3 sequence is 12 residues long. Germline CDR1 is SGHTA and CDR2 is FQGNSA. V was cut by 4 bases and J by 8 bases, with 11 bases left in between. CDR3 sequence: CASSSSWYGYTF. Here the CDR3 DNA reads TGTGCCAGCAGCTCGTCCTGGTACGGCTACACCTTC.